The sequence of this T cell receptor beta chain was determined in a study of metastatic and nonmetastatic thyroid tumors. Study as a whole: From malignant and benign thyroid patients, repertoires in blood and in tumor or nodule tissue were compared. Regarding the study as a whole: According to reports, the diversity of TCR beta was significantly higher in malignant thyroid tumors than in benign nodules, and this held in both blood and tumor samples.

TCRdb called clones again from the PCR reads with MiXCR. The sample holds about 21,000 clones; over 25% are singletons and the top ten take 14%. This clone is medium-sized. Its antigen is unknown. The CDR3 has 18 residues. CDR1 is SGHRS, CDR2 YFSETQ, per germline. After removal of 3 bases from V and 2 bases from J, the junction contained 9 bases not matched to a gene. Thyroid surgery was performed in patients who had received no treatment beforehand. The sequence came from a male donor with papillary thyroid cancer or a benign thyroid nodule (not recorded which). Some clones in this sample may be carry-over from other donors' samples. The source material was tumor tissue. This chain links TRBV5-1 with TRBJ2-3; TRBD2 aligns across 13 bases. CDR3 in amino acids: CASSSTSGRALLTDTQYF. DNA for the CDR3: TGCGCCAGCAGCTCTACTAGCGGGAGGGCCCTCCTCACAGATACGCAGTATTTT.